This TCR beta chain emerged from a study of CXCR3-negative and CXCR3-positive naive CD8 T cells. General study points: Cryopreserved cells showed partially decreased CXCR3 expression, and most assays used fresh PBMCs. A higher hydrophobicity marked the TRB CDR3s of CXCR3-positive naive cells versus CXCR3-negative naive cells. With respect to TRBV-TRBJ usage, naive CXCR3-negative and CXCR3-positive cells were similar; memory differed.

Researchers prepared the TRB cDNA libraries using 5' RACE with UMI labels. TCRdb reprocessed the 5' RACE reads; each CDR3 protein has one entry and no DNA is given. The listing records fewer than 95,000 distinct CDR3 sequences. The CDR3 is 16 amino acids. The germline V gene has CDR1 SQVTM and CDR2 ANQGSEA. As concerns this clonotype: The antigen remains unidentified.

Specimen: naive CXCR3- CD8+ T cells from blood. The subset here: CD45RO-CCR7+CD27+CD95- naive CD8+ T cells lacking CXCR3 (TNR3-). The source is a human donor in good health. Some clones in this sample may be carry-over from other donors' samples. The chain is built from TRBV29-1 and TRBJ2-7; TCRdb indicates TRBD1, and absent DNA this call remains unverified. The CDR3 is CSVVGQDTRSPYEQYF.